These T cell receptor beta chains were read from a single sample in a study of human thymus T cells. The protocol was immunoSEQ multiplex PCR, while the TCRdb copy is restricted to in-frame clones and leaves out a portion. The sample yields 86,000 or so clones, about 96% seen once. Input material: thymus tissue. These receptors were obtained from a boy less than two years old with a congenital heart defect but otherwise immunologically healthy. CDR3s include the opening cysteine and the closing phenylalanine or tryptophan. D genes are given only for firm matches. Part of the rows lack a size; the others show once, few, many or a class for expanded clones.

d_gene: NA; v_gene: TRBV29-1; j_gene: TRBJ1-4; abundance: NA; CDR3aa: CSVDDDNEKLFF; CDR3nt: TGCAGCGTTGACGACGACAATGAAAAACTGTTTTTT
d_gene: NA; v_gene: TRBV13; j_gene: TRBJ1-6; abundance: NA; CDR3aa: CASSLRGEGPHF; CDR3nt: TGTGCCAGCAGCTTACGCGGCGAGGGGCCCCACTTT
d_gene: NA; v_gene: TRBV7-6; j_gene: TRBJ2-1; abundance: NA; CDR3aa: CASSLDYPLLAVAHNEQFF; CDR3nt: TGTGCCAGCAGCTTAGACTACCCGCTGCTGGCGGTTGCCCACAATGAGCAGTTCTTC
d_gene: NA; v_gene: TRBV19; j_gene: TRBJ2-1; abundance: NA; CDR3aa: CASSTSDRYNEQFF; CDR3nt: TGTGCCAGTAGTACATCGGACCGGTACAATGAGCAGTTCTTC
d_gene: NA; v_gene: TRBV5-1; j_gene: TRBJ2-5; abundance: NA; CDR3aa: CASSPHQPHQETQYF; CDR3nt: TGCGCCAGCAGCCCCCACCAACCGCACCAAGAGACCCAGTACTTC
d_gene: TRBD2; v_gene: TRBV7-2; j_gene: TRBJ2-1; abundance: NA; CDR3aa: CASSLRLAGNNEQFF; CDR3nt: TGTGCCAGCAGCTTAAGGCTAGCGGGAAACAATGAGCAGTTCTTC
d_gene: TRBD2; v_gene: TRBV10-2; j_gene: TRBJ2-7; abundance: NA; CDR3aa: CASIPSGPPGTYEQYF; CDR3nt: TGCGCCAGCATCCCTAGCGGGCCTCCCGGAACCTACGAGCAGTACTTC
d_gene: TRBD2; v_gene: TRBV7-2; j_gene: TRBJ2-4; abundance: once; CDR3aa: CASSLGTSGGIQYF; CDR3nt: TGTGCCAGCAGCTTAGGGACTAGCGGGGGAATTCAGTACTTC
d_gene: NA; v_gene: TRBV7-9; j_gene: TRBJ1-2; abundance: NA; CDR3aa: CASSFPGYGYTF; CDR3nt: TGTGCCAGCAGCTTTCCAGGGTATGGCTACACCTTC
d_gene: NA; v_gene: TRBV4-2; j_gene: TRBJ2-5; abundance: NA; CDR3aa: CASSQGLSRTQYF; CDR3nt: TGTGCCAGCAGCCAAGGCCTTTCACGAACCCAGTACTTC
d_gene: TRBD1; v_gene: TRBV28; j_gene: TRBJ1-4; abundance: NA; CDR3aa: CASNIRDRGEKLFF; CDR3nt: TGTGCCAGCAACATCCGGGACAGGGGTGAAAAACTGTTTTTT
d_gene: TRBD2; v_gene: TRBV9; j_gene: TRBJ2-1; abundance: NA; CDR3aa: CASSVTGTSDSSSYNEQFF; CDR3nt: TGTGCCAGCAGCGTAACCGGGACTAGCGACTCTAGCTCCTACAATGAGCAGTTCTTC
d_gene: TRBD1; v_gene: TRBV4-2; j_gene: TRBJ2-4; abundance: NA; CDR3aa: CASSQGTGRIAKNIQYF; CDR3nt: TGTGCCAGCAGCCAAGGGACAGGGCGTATAGCCAAAAACATTCAGTACTTC
d_gene: TRBD1; v_gene: TRBV6-5; j_gene: TRBJ2-7; abundance: NA; CDR3aa: CASSYTGQGKNEQYF; CDR3nt: TGTGCCAGCAGTTACACCGGACAGGGAAAAAACGAGCAGTACTTC
d_gene: TRBD1; v_gene: TRBV6-1; j_gene: TRBJ2-5; abundance: NA; CDR3aa: CASSEGETGGRTQYF; CDR3nt: TGTGCCAGCAGTGAAGGGGAGACAGGGGGCCGGACCCAGTACTTC
d_gene: NA; v_gene: TRBV15; j_gene: TRBJ2-3; abundance: NA; CDR3aa: CATSRDPEKLQGIFSDTQYF; CDR3nt: TGTGCCACCAGCAGAGATCCCGAAAAGCTACAGGGAATTTTTTCAGATACGCAGTATTTT
d_gene: NA; v_gene: TRBV7-2; j_gene: TRBJ2-5; abundance: NA; CDR3aa: CASSVRVHGETQYF; CDR3nt: TGTGCCAGCAGCGTCCGGGTCCACGGGGAGACCCAGTACTTC
d_gene: TRBD2; v_gene: TRBV7-2; j_gene: TRBJ2-1; abundance: NA; CDR3aa: CASSLRAGGEQFF; CDR3nt: TGTGCCAGCAGCTTACGGGCGGGGGGTGAGCAGTTCTTC
d_gene: NA; v_gene: TRBV25-1; j_gene: TRBJ2-2; abundance: NA; CDR3aa: CASSETIGKRTGELFF; CDR3nt: TGTGCCAGCAGTGAAACAATCGGAAAAAGGACCGGGGAGCTGTTTTTT
d_gene: TRBD1; v_gene: TRBV6-1; j_gene: TRBJ1-3; abundance: NA; CDR3aa: CASSTTGTDGNTIYF; CDR3nt: TGTGCCAGCAGCACTACAGGGACAGATGGAAACACCATATATTTT
d_gene: TRBD1; v_gene: TRBV14; j_gene: TRBJ2-3; abundance: NA; CDR3aa: CASSPDRGRPTDTQYF; CDR3nt: TGTGCCAGCAGCCCGGACAGGGGGCGACCCACAGATACGCAGTATTTT
d_gene: NA; v_gene: TRBV14; j_gene: TRBJ2-4; abundance: once; CDR3aa: CASSQDMIHIQYF; CDR3nt: TGTGCCAGCAGCCAAGATATGATACACATTCAGTACTTC
d_gene: NA; v_gene: TRBV5-1; j_gene: TRBJ1-1; abundance: NA; CDR3aa: CASSLGQGRTEAFF; CDR3nt: TGCGCCAGCAGCTTGGGGCAGGGCAGGACTGAAGCTTTCTTT
d_gene: NA; v_gene: TRBV9; j_gene: TRBJ1-2; abundance: NA; CDR3aa: CASSGHRVVYGYTF; CDR3nt: TGTGCCAGCAGCGGCCATCGGGTTGTCTATGGCTACACCTTC
d_gene: NA; v_gene: TRBV7-9; j_gene: TRBJ2-7; abundance: NA; CDR3aa: CASSSDVQYF; CDR3nt: TGTGCCAGCAGCTCAGATGTGCAGTACTTC
d_gene: TRBD1; v_gene: TRBV25-1; j_gene: TRBJ1-5; abundance: once; CDR3aa: CASSPGGDQPQHF; CDR3nt: TGTGCCAGCAGCCCAGGGGGCGATCAGCCCCAGCATTTT
d_gene: NA; v_gene: TRBV4-1; j_gene: TRBJ2-3; abundance: NA; CDR3aa: CASSHPDGGTDTQYF; CDR3nt: TGCGCCAGCAGCCACCCTGATGGGGGCACAGATACGCAGTATTTT
d_gene: NA; v_gene: TRBV7-3; j_gene: TRBJ2-6; abundance: NA; CDR3aa: CASSLLRVSGANVLTF; CDR3nt: TGTGCCAGCAGCCTGCTCAGGGTCTCTGGGGCCAACGTCCTGACTTTC
d_gene: TRBD1; v_gene: TRBV5-8; j_gene: TRBJ1-5; abundance: NA; CDR3aa: CASSRQGPHPKDSNQPQHF; CDR3nt: TGTGCCAGCAGCAGACAGGGACCCCACCCGAAGGATAGCAATCAGCCCCAGCATTTT
d_gene: NA; v_gene: TRBV4-3; j_gene: TRBJ1-1; abundance: NA; CDR3aa: CASSQEAGRTNTEAFF; CDR3nt: TGCGCCAGCAGCCAAGAGGCGGGGCGAACAAACACTGAAGCTTTCTTT
d_gene: TRBD1; v_gene: TRBV7-3; j_gene: TRBJ1-4; abundance: NA; CDR3aa: CASSLTGTDVNEKLFF; CDR3nt: TGTGCCAGCAGCTTAACAGGGACAGATGTTAATGAAAAACTGTTTTTT
d_gene: NA; v_gene: TRBV6-1; j_gene: TRBJ1-3; abundance: NA; CDR3aa: CASEGGSAGNTIYF; CDR3nt: TGTGCCAGCGAGGGGGGTAGTGCTGGAAACACCATATATTTT